These 21 T cell receptor beta chains came from one sample sequenced in a study of OX40 agonist ivuxolimab in advanced cancers. Assay used: immunoSEQ multiplex PCR; TCRdb lists only in-frame clones, some missing. This sample has about 90,000 clones, with about 83% found just once. The source material was CD4+ or CD8+ T cells sorted from blood, sampled in a trial of the OX40 agonist ivuxolimab. The receptor set was obtained from an adult with an advanced solid tumor such as melanoma, head and neck, liver or kidney cancer.

Written as DNA, the CDR3 is TGTGCCAGCGGGCTAGGAAGCTACGAGCAGTACTTC. This encodes CASGLGSYEQYF. The rearrangement joins TRBV6-5 to TRBJ2-7; D is ambiguous. Germline loops: CDR1 MNHEY, CDR2 SVGAGI. The CDR3 contains 12 residues. Deletions cut 8 bases from V and 3 bases from J, with 11 bases between.

This clone was detected only once. The V and J genes are TRBV18 and TRBJ1-2; TRBD1 matches at 7 bases. Germline CDR1 is KGHSH and CDR2 is LQKENI. The CDR3 contains 13 residues. V was pared by 8 bases and J by 8 bases, with 11 bases of the junction left unmatched. The CDR3 protein is CASPKGQYDGYTF. DNA for the CDR3: TGTGCCAGCCCAAAGGGACAGTATGACGGCTACACCTTC.

The chain links TRBV7-9 to TRBJ2-1; TRBD1 agrees at 8 bases. The V segment lost 4 bases and the J segment 11 bases; nucleotides outside the gene matches: 19. This CDR3 spans 17 amino acids. Per the germline V gene, CDR1 is SEHNR and CDR2 is FQNEAQ (reference sequence). As DNA, the CDR3 is TGTGCCAGCAGCTCTGGGACAGGTTTCTTTGGGGAGTCGCAGCAGTTCTTC. It specifies CASSSGTGFFGESQQFF.

The chain uses TRBV19 and TRBJ2-4; D is ambiguous. Germline values: CDR1 LNHDA, CDR2 SQIVND (reference sequence). There are 17 residues in the CDR3. Trimming pared 2 bases from V and 0 bases from J, leaving 14 bases between. The CDR3 spells CASSIRTSRLAKNIQYF. The CDR3 DNA reads as TGTGCCAGTAGTATACGTACGAGTAGGCTAGCCAAAAACATTCAGTACTTC.

Here the CDR3 reads CASSLPRDRGWDGYTF. The CDR3 nucleotides are TGCGCCAGCAGCTTGCCGCGGGACAGGGGTTGGGATGGCTACACCTTC. V gene TRBV5-1 combines with J gene TRBJ1-2; 10 bases line up with TRBD1. The length of the CDR3 is 16 residues. With V trimmed by 1 base and J by 6 bases, 9 bases remained unmatched. Germline loops: CDR1 SGHRS, CDR2 YFSETQ.

This clone has a single count. This chain uses TRBV2 with TRBJ2-5; weak D call: TRBD2 (7 bases). Trimming shortened V by 6 bases and J by 5 bases, and 13 bases separated the two germline ends. Germline V gene data show CDR1 as SNHLY and CDR2 as FYNNEI. The CDR3 spans 13 residues. Written as DNA, the CDR3 is TGTGCCAGCAGAGAGGGGGGGCGGGAGACCCAGTACTTC. Amino acid sequence: CASREGGRETQYF.

The chain recombines TRBV28 with TRBJ2-7, with TRBD2 matching 14 bases. Germline-derived CDR1 and CDR2 are MDHEN and SYDVKM. With 6 bases clipped from V and 3 bases from J, the junction kept 7 bases outside the gene matches. CDR3 length equals 16 residues. As DNA, the CDR3 is TGTGCCAGCAGACCCGGGACTAGCGGGGGATTCTACGAGCAGTACTTC. It encodes CASRPGTSGGFYEQYF.

This chain uses TRBV7-2 with TRBJ1-4; D is unclear. The germline V gene encodes CDR1 SGHTA and CDR2 FQGNSA. The germline V and J ends were trimmed by 4 bases and 0 bases, with 9 bases remaining between them. This CDR3 is 15 amino acids long. Here the CDR3 DNA reads TGTGCCAGCAGCTCCCAAATTGCAACTAATGAAAAACTGTTTTTT. This encodes CASSSQIATNEKLFF.

The V call is TRBV4-3, the J call TRBJ2-7; TRBD2 might be the D (6 bases). This CDR3 spans 18 amino acids. Trimming took off 1 base at V and 0 bases at J, with 19 bases between the two ends. CDR1 is LGHNA, CDR2 YSLEER, per germline. CDR3 coding DNA: TGCGCCAGCAGCCAAGCCACCTCTGGCGGGGACTTCTCCTACGAGCAGTACTTC. It specifies CASSQATSGGDFSYEQYF.

The genes are TRBV28 and TRBJ2-7, with 7 bases that match TRBD2. The V and J ends lost 6 bases and 6 bases, in that order; junction bases with no gene match: 11. Germline-derived CDR1 and CDR2 are MDHEN and SYDVKM. The CDR3 is made up of 14 amino acids. The CDR3 DNA reads TGTGCCAGCAGCCCCGGGACTATCGACACCGAGCAGTACTTC. Translating it yields CASSPGTIDTEQYF. Combining the CDR3 with reference TRBV28 and TRBJ2-7 gives the whole variable domain DVKVTQSSRYLVKRTGEKVFLECVQDMDHENMFWYRQDPGLGLRLIYFSYDVKMKEKGDIPEGYSVSREKKERFSLILESASTNQTSMYLCASSPGTIDTEQYFGPGTRLTVT.

The CDR3 reads CASSIQYNEQFF. For the CDR3, the DNA is TGTGCCAGTAGTATACAGTACAATGAGCAGTTCTTC. The V call is TRBV19, the J call TRBJ2-1; D remains unclear. Germline values: CDR1 LNHDA, CDR2 SQIVND (reference sequence). This CDR3 contains 12 residues. Trimming pared 2 bases from V and 4 bases from J, leaving 3 bases between. The full variable domain, its missing parts supplied by reference TRBV19 and TRBJ2-1, is DGGITQSPKYLFRKEGQNVTLSCEQNLNHDAMYWYRQDPGQGLRLIYYSQIVNDFQKGDIAEGYSVSREKKESFPLTVTSAQKNPTAFYLCASSIQYNEQFFGPGTRLTVL.

This clone was found once. This chain links TRBV25-1 with TRBJ2-3, with 14 positions matching TRBD2. CDR1 and CDR2 (germline): MGHDK, SYGVNS. The CDR3 is 15 amino acids. The J segment lost 9 bases and the V segment lost 2 bases, leaving 4 bases of the junction unmatched. For the CDR3, the DNA is TGTGCCAGCAGTGAAGGACTAGCGGGGGGACAGACGCAGTATTTT. The encoded protein is CASSEGLAGGQTQYF.

This sequence joins TRBV5-6 and TRBJ2-5; 11 bases agree with TRBD1. The CDR3 spans 16 residues. V dropped 3 bases and J dropped 5; count of bases not matched to a gene: 9. The V gene's germline CDR1 is SGHDT and CDR2 YYEEEE. The chain's CDR3 is CASSSFGGTGGETQYF. DNA for the CDR3: TGTGCCAGCAGCTCCTTTGGTGGGACAGGGGGGGAGACCCAGTACTTC.

In DNA form, the CDR3 reads TGCGCCAGCAGTAACGAGCGGGGGGACGCAGATACGCAGTATTTT. It translates to CASSNERGDADTQYF. The V gene is TRBV10-1, the J gene TRBJ2-3; 9 bases fit TRBD2. The V and J ends lost 5 bases and 4 bases, in that order; junction bases with no gene match: 7. CDR1 WNHNN and CDR2 SYGVQD come from the germline V gene (reference sequence). CDR3 size: 15 residues.

The table lists this clone with a count of one. The chain links TRBV6-4 to TRBJ1-2, with a weak D call TRBD1 (5 bases). Trimming left V 2 bases short and J 4 bases short, with 14 bases between. Germline CDR1 reads MRHNA; CDR2 reads SNTAGT. CDR3 size: 15 residues. The CDR3 loop is CASSDGFEGIYGYTF. In DNA form, the CDR3 reads TGTGCCAGCAGTGACGGGTTCGAGGGGATCTATGGCTACACCTTC.

The CDR3 protein is CASSAGLAGGYEQYF. The CDR3 coding sequence is TGTGCCAGCAGCGCAGGACTAGCGGGAGGCTACGAGCAGTACTTC. This chain joins TRBV7-9 and TRBJ2-5; TRBD2 matches at 14 bases. Matching the DNA end better, TRBJ2-7 makes the J call doubtful. Germline assignment: CDR1 SEHNR and CDR2 FQNEAQ (reference sequence). The CDR3 is made up of 15 amino acids.

The V and J genes are TRBV7-2 and TRBJ2-3; either TRBD1 or TRBD2 may supply D (5 bases each). The CDR3 contains 16 residues. V lost 2 bases to trimming and J lost 2 bases, with 14 bases between them. CDR1 and CDR2 from the germline V gene are SGHTA and FQGNSA. The CDR3 DNA reads as TGTGCCAGCAGCTTACTGGGGACGGGCCTCACAGATACGCAGTATTTT. Amino acid sequence: CASSLLGTGLTDTQYF.

In its sample, this clone was seen once. The rearrangement links TRBV7-2 to TRBJ1-1; D not resolved. CDR1 and CDR2 (germline): SGHTA, FQGNSA. The V and J ends lost 5 bases and 3 bases respectively, with 7 bases between them. The CDR3 extends over 12 amino acids. CDR3 nucleotide sequence: TGTGCCAGCAGCCAAGCGGACACTGAAGCTTTCTTT. Translated, it gives CASSQADTEAFF.

The V gene is TRBV6-1, the J gene TRBJ2-1; D not certain. The germline CDR1 and CDR2 sequences are MNHNS and SASEGT. V was trimmed by 0 bases and J by 7 bases, leaving 1 base between them. The CDR3 covers 11 residues. The CDR3 spells CASSEANEQFF. CDR3 in DNA: TGTGCCAGCAGTGAAGCGAATGAGCAGTTCTTC.

The gene calls are TRBV9 and TRBJ2-2, with 10 bases aligning to TRBD2. The CDR3 extends over 14 amino acids. CDR1 and CDR2 from the germline V gene are SGDLS and YYNGEE. The V segment lost 2 bases and the J segment 5 bases; nucleotides outside the gene matches: 0. CDR3 residues: CASSVSGGTGELFF. Here the CDR3 DNA reads TGTGCCAGCAGCGTTAGCGGGGGGACCGGGGAGCTGTTTTTT.

V gene TRBV11-2 combines with J gene TRBJ2-5; TRBD2 aligns across 8 bases. Trimming cost V 4 bases and J 5 bases; bases outside gene matches: 12. Germline-derived CDR1 and CDR2 are SGHAT and FQNNGV. CDR3 length: 16 amino acids. CDR3 residues: CASSSLGGLAPETQYF. The CDR3 DNA reads TGTGCCAGCAGCTCTCTCGGCGGACTAGCCCCCGAGACCCAGTACTTC.